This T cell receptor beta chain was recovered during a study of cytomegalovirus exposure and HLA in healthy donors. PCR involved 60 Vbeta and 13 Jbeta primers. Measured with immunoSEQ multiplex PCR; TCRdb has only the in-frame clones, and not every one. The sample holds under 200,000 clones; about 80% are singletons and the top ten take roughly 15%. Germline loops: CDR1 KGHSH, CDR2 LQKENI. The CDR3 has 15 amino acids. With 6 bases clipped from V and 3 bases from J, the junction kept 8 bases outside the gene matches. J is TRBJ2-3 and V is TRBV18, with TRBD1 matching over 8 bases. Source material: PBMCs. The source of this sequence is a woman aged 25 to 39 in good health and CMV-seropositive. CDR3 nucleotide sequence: TGTGCCAGCTCCCGACAGGGGTTGGGAACAGATACGCAGTATTTT. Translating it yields CASSRQGLGTDTQYF. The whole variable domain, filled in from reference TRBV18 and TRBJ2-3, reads NAGVMQNPRHLVRRRGQEARLRCSPMKGHSHVYWYRQLPEEGLKFMVYLQKENIIDESGMPKERFSAEFPKEGPSILRIQQVVRGDSAAYFCASSRQGLGTDTQYFGPGTRLTVL.